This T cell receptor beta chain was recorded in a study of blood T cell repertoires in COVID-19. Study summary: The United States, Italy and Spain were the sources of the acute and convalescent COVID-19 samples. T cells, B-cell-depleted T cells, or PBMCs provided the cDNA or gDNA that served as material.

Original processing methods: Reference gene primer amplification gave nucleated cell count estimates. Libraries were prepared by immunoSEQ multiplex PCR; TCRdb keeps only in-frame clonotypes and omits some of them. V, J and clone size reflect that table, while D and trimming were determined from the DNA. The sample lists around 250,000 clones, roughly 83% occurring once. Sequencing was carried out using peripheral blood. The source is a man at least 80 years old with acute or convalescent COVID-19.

DNA of the CDR3: TGCGCCAGCAGTTCTGGGGCAGTTGGACCTAGGGCTTTCTTT. Residues: CASSSGAVGPRAFF. The chain recombines TRBV5-1 with TRBJ1-1, with a tentative D call TRBD1 (5 bases). This CDR3 has 14 residues. Trimming stripped 5 bases from V and 11 bases from J, with 22 bases between. Germline V gene sequence: CDR1 SGHRS, CDR2 YFSETQ.